This TCR beta chain was obtained from a study of cytotoxic CD8 clonotypes in ibrutinib-treated CLL. Overall study context: After treatment lasting a median about 13 months, range 6 to 36, response samples were collected. Whole-study results and caveats: Sustained-remission and progressing patients had unequal sampling times. With treatment, public clonotypes, which were uncommon, either contracted or remained stable. Starting clonality was above that of age-matched healthy donors and tracked circulating CD8+ T-cell counts.

The germline V gene encodes CDR1 MDHEN and CDR2 SYDVKM. V was clipped by 0 bases and J by 4 bases; unmatched bases: 11. The length of the CDR3 is 18 residues. Turning to this clone: Its antigen is undetermined.

The assay was immunoSEQ multiplex PCR, and TCRdb's table has in-frame clones only and misses some. Found here are 110,000 to 150,000 clones, about 70% of them singletons; the top ten hold 5% to 5.5%. This rearrangement joins TRBV28 to TRBJ2-5; 10 bases align to TRBD1. The sequence came from a human donor with chronic lymphocytic leukemia. Sequenced here: PBMCs, sampled after 24 months of ibrutinib treatment. In DNA form, the CDR3 reads TGTGCCAGCAGTTTATGCATAGGGGACAGGGGTTGCGGAGAGACCCAGTACTTC. Its translation: CASSLCIGDRGCGETQYF.